These 25 T cell receptor beta chains share one sample of origin, sequenced in a study of graft-versus-host responses after intestinal transplantation. Their target antigens are unknown. Data came from immunoSEQ multiplex PCR; TCRdb stores just in-frame clones and leaves some out. Among about 97,000 clones listed, 85% to 95% were seen once. The sequenced sample was unstimulated CD8+ T cells sorted from spleen or lymph node cells, obtained before transplant. The receptors shown here come from a human donor who was the organ donor for an intestinal transplant.

The V call is TRBV5-1, the J call TRBJ2-4; the D is unclear. V lost 0 bases, J lost 1 base, and 14 bases lay in between. Germline V gene data show CDR1 as SGHRS and CDR2 as YFSETQ. The CDR3 loop spans 17 amino acids. CDR3 sequence reads: CASSLELGFGAKNIQYF. In DNA form, the CDR3 reads TGCGCCAGCAGCTTGGAACTCGGTTTCGGGGCCAAAAACATTCAGTACTTC.

The chain recombines TRBV4-1 with TRBJ2-7, with a tentative D call TRBD2 (6 bases). The CDR3 loop spans 16 amino acids. In germline, CDR1 is MGHRA, CDR2 YSYEKL. V shed 0 bases and J shed 5 bases, with 17 bases lying between them. CDR3: CASSQESQGAGNEQYF. In nucleotides, the CDR3 is TGCGCCAGCAGCCAAGAGTCGCAGGGCGCGGGGAACGAGCAGTACTTC.

This chain connects TRBV25-1 to TRBJ2-3, with D possibly being TRBD1 (5 bases). This CDR3 is 12 amino acids long. V lost 7 bases and J lost 4, with 9 bases in between. CDR1 and CDR2 (germline): MGHDK, SYGVNS. Here the CDR3 reads CASTREADTQYF. The CDR3 DNA reads as TGTGCCAGCACCAGGGAAGCAGATACGCAGTATTTT.

V usage is TRBV9 and J usage is TRBJ1-1; 8 positions agree with TRBD1. The CDR3 spans 12 residues. After removal of 4 bases from V and 5 bases from J, the junction contained 1 base not matched to a gene. The germline V gene encodes CDR1 SGDLS and CDR2 YYNGEE. CDR3 in DNA: TGTGCCAGCAGCCAGGGGGCAACTGAAGCTTTCTTT. This gives the protein CASSQGATEAFF.

This clone is a singleton in its sample. The chain couples TRBV6-6 to TRBJ2-4; weak D call: TRBD2 (7 bases). The germline gives CDR1 MNHNY, CDR2 SVGAGI (reference sequence). The CDR3 is 15 amino acids. The ends were cut back, 7 bases at V and 5 bases at J, with 18 bases in the middle. For the CDR3, the DNA is TGTGCCAGCACCGTAACCCAGGGGAGGGAAAACATTCAGTACTTC. As protein: CASTVTQGRENIQYF.

This chain links TRBV7-8 with TRBJ1-5; 10 bases align to TRBD1. The CDR3 is 16 residues long. V lost 0 bases and J lost 7; bases outside the gene matches: 6. Germline-derived CDR1 and CDR2 are SGHVS and FQNEAQ. The CDR3 protein is CASSLAGTGAQQPQHF. CDR3 nucleotides: TGTGCCAGCAGCTTAGCTGGGACAGGGGCTCAGCAGCCCCAGCATTTT.

This chain uses TRBV19 with TRBJ2-7, with a possible D match to TRBD1 (5 bases). The V gene lost 3 bases and the J gene lost 3 bases, with 9 bases spanning the gap. CDR3 length: 13 residues. Germline V gene sequence: CDR1 LNHDA, CDR2 SQIVND (reference sequence). CDR3 coding DNA: TGTGCCAGTAGTATTTCAGGGAACTACGAGCAGTACTTC. Protein sequence: CASSISGNYEQYF.

The gene calls are TRBV5-1 and TRBJ2-7, with TRBD2 identical over 11 bases. CDR1 and CDR2 (germline): SGHRS, YFSETQ. V lost 1 base to trimming and J lost 4 bases; unmatched junction nucleotides: 4. The CDR3 contains 15 residues. The DNA of the CDR3 is TGCGCCAGCAGCTTGTCTAGCGGGGGGAATTACGAGCAGTACTTC. Amino acid sequence: CASSLSSGGNYEQYF.

The chain is built from TRBV7-8 and TRBJ2-7; D is perhaps TRBD1 (6 bases). With 4 bases removed from V and 6 bases from J, the gap between germline ends came to 19 bases. Germline V gene data show CDR1 as SGHVS and CDR2 as FQNEAQ. This CDR3 has 15 residues. The CDR3 coding sequence is TGTGCCAGCAGCTCAGGGGCCCAGGCTGCCCTCGAGCAGTACTTC. It yields the protein CASSSGAQAALEQYF.

The chain is built from TRBV6-5 and TRBJ2-1, with unresolved D. There are 13 residues in the CDR3. V shed 5 bases and J shed 5 bases, with 10 bases lying between them. CDR1 MNHEY and CDR2 SVGAGI come from the germline V gene. CDR3 sequence reads: CASSRWYHNEQFF. In DNA, the CDR3 is TGTGCCAGCAGTCGGTGGTACCACAATGAGCAGTTCTTC.

This clone was counted once. The chain recombines TRBV27 with TRBJ2-5, with 8 bases lining up with TRBD1. J lost 2 bases, V lost 2 bases, and 1 base had no gene match. The CDR3 is 14 amino acids. Germline assignment: CDR1 MNHEY and CDR2 SMNVEV (reference sequence). Here the CDR3 reads CASSLHRGQETQYF. As DNA, the CDR3 is TGTGCCAGCAGTTTACACAGGGGGCAAGAGACCCAGTACTTC.

The V and J genes are TRBV13 and TRBJ2-3, with 9 bases aligning to TRBD2. In germline, CDR1 is PRHDT, CDR2 FYEKMQ (reference sequence). The CDR3 contains 16 residues. V was clipped by 1 base and J by 2 bases; unmatched bases: 4. The CDR3 bases are TGTGCCAGCAGCTTAGAGGCTAGCGGGGTCACAGATACGCAGTATTTT. The encoded protein is CASSLEASGVTDTQYF.

The genes are TRBV6-4 and TRBJ1-5, with D perhaps TRBD1 (6 bases). CDR3 size: 16 residues. Trimming took off 0 bases at V and 5 bases at J, with 14 bases between the two ends. In germline, CDR1 is MRHNA, CDR2 SNTAGT. The CDR3 here is CASSDSLLRGDQPQHF. Here the CDR3 DNA reads TGTGCCAGCAGTGACTCTTTACTCAGGGGCGATCAGCCCCAGCATTTT.

The chain has TRBV27 and TRBJ2-4, with 8 bases that match TRBD2. This CDR3 spans 14 amino acids. V lost 11 bases and J lost 0; bases outside the gene matches: 6. Germline-derived CDR1 and CDR2 are MNHEY and SMNVEV (reference sequence). The CDR3 region has the DNA TGTGCCTGTACTAGCGGCCTAGCCAAAAACATTCAGTACTTC. Protein sequence: CACTSGLAKNIQYF.

The chain links TRBV9 to TRBJ2-1; the D gene is possibly TRBD2 (6 bases). V was shortened by 0 bases and J by 15 bases, with 19 bases between the two germline ends. The germline V gene has CDR1 SGDLS and CDR2 YYNGEE. The CDR3 has 14 residues. The CDR3 loop is CASSVGSGLPDRFF. The CDR3 DNA sequence: TGTGCCAGCAGCGTAGGTAGCGGCCTTCCCGACAGGTTCTTC. Full variable domain (outside the CDR3, taken from reference TRBV9 and TRBJ2-1): DSGVTQTPKHLITATGQRVTLRCSPRSGDLSVYWYQQSLDQGLQFLIQYYNGEERAKGNILERFSAQQFPDLHSELNLSSLELGDSALYFCASSVGSGLPDRFFGPGTRLTVL.

The gene calls are TRBV30 and TRBJ2-7; TRBD1 aligns across 7 bases. This CDR3 has 16 amino acids. V gave up 3 bases and J gave up 5 bases; unmatched junction bases: 16. Germline V CDR1 and CDR2: GTSNPN, SVGIG (reference sequence). The CDR3 DNA follows: TGTGCCTGGAGCCCAGCCCCGACAGGGATCTCTAACGAGCAGTACTTC. It translates to CAWSPAPTGISNEQYF.

This sequence joins TRBV4-1 and TRBJ2-1; 7 bases agree with TRBD2. The CDR3 is 20 residues long. Germline CDR1 and CDR2: MGHRA and YSYEKL. V was pared by 1 base and J by 8 bases, with 23 bases of the junction left unmatched. The CDR3, as DNA: TGCGCCAGCAGCCAAGGTATTATCCTAAGGCGGGAGAAAGGGTTAGATGAGCAGTTCTTC. This sequence encodes CASSQGIILRREKGLDEQFF.

The genes are TRBV27 and TRBJ1-1, with D unclear. CDR3 length equals 13 residues. Germline V lookup: CDR1 MNHEY, CDR2 SMNVEV (reference sequence). Trimming shortened V by 4 bases and J by 2 bases, and 8 bases separated the two germline ends. Here the CDR3 DNA reads TGTGCCAGCAGTTCGGGAATCAACACTGAAGCTTTCTTT. Protein: CASSSGINTEAFF.

V gene TRBV5-1 combines with J gene TRBJ2-1, with D perhaps matching TRBD1 (6 bases). The germline V gene has CDR1 SGHRS and CDR2 YFSETQ. V dropped 4 bases and J dropped 4 bases, with 9 bases sitting between them. The CDR3 has 13 amino acids. The CDR3 loop is CASSDTGYNEQFF. In DNA, the CDR3 is TGCGCCAGCAGCGACACAGGGTACAATGAGCAGTTCTTC.

Written as DNA, the CDR3 is TGTGCCAGCAGCCCGGGACTAGCGGGGGGGGCCTACCAAGAGACCCAGTACTTC. The encoded protein is CASSPGLAGGAYQETQYF. This chain connects TRBV11-2 to TRBJ2-5; 16 nucleotides line up with TRBD2. Germline values: CDR1 SGHAT, CDR2 FQNNGV. Trimming removed 5 bases from V and 0 bases from J; junction bases left unmatched: 6. CDR3 length equals 18 residues.

This clone showed up just once. The rearrangement links TRBV6-6 to TRBJ1-5; possible D gene TRBD1, 5 bases. CDR1 is MNHNY and CDR2 is SVGAGI in the germline V gene (reference sequence). This CDR3 spans 15 amino acids. V shed 6 bases and J shed 6 bases, with 18 bases lying between them. The DNA of the CDR3 is TGTGCCAGCAGCCCCGAAGGAGGGGCAGCTCAGCCCCAGCATTTT. Protein sequence: CASSPEGGAAQPQHF.

The V gene is TRBV28, the J gene TRBJ2-7; the match to TRBD2 covers 7 bases. CDR1 is MDHEN and CDR2 is SYDVKM in the germline V gene. With V trimmed by 10 bases and J by 2 bases, 20 bases remained unmatched. The CDR3 totals 17 residues. The CDR3, as DNA: TGTGCCATAGTCGGGGGGATTTTGGCGGGGGATACCTACGAGCAGTACTTC. This codes for CAIVGGILAGDTYEQYF.

The chain recombines TRBV11-2 with TRBJ2-5; TRBD1 might be the D (7 bases). The CDR3 spans 15 residues. The ends were cut back, 1 base at V and 3 bases at J, with 12 bases in the middle. Looked up from germline, CDR1 is SGHAT and CDR2 is FQNNGV. The CDR3 region is CASSLGEDRKETQYF. CDR3 DNA: TGTGCCAGCAGCTTAGGGGAGGACAGGAAAGAGACCCAGTACTTC.

The chain uses TRBV28 and TRBJ1-3; the D is unclear. V gave up 5 bases and J gave up 5 bases, with 7 bases separating them. Germline V gene sequence: CDR1 MDHEN, CDR2 SYDVKM. The CDR3 consists of 12 residues. CDR3 loop: CASSTWRNTIYF. CDR3 bases: TGTGCCAGCAGTACATGGCGAAACACCATATATTTT.

The chain has TRBV13 and TRBJ1-1; D unresolved. The length of the CDR3 is 16 residues. Germline CDR1 PRHDT, CDR2 FYEKMQ (reference sequence). Trimming cost V 5 bases and J 1 base, with 17 bases left between them. CDR3 in DNA: TGTGCCAGCAGCCCCAGAGGCCAAGATGGGAACACTGAAGCTTTCTTT. Protein product: CASSPRGQDGNTEAFF.